A single sample gave rise to the 27 T cell receptor beta chains below, sequenced in a study of response to subunit inactivated influenza vaccine. One entry per CDR3 protein results from TCRdb running MiXCR on the RT-PCR reads. This sample carries some 550,000 distinct CDR3 sequences, under 25% of them seen once, and the ten largest clones take 2.8%. These data were also reused for a study on T cells expressing NK-cell markers. That paper notes: In generating TCR beta cDNA, 5'RACE template switching with UMIs was used.

This material consisted of CD4+ T cells sorted from PBMCs, taken 12 days after vaccination. The receptors here all came from a man between 50 and 59 years old who received an inactivated influenza vaccine.

The chain carries TRBV19 and TRBJ2-1; 10 bases line up with TRBD2. Looked up from germline, CDR1 is LNHDA and CDR2 is SQIVND (reference sequence). This CDR3 region has 14 residues. V lost 3 bases and J lost 10; bases outside the gene matches: 6. The DNA for the CDR3 is TGTGCCAGTAGTATTGTAGCGGGAGGTTTAGAGCAGTTCTTC. As protein: CASSIVAGGLEQFF.

Only one count was recorded for this clonotype. The V gene is TRBV7-2, the J gene TRBJ2-3; the match to TRBD2 covers 12 bases. CDR1 and CDR2 (germline): SGHTA, FQGNSA. V gave up 8 bases and J gave up 2 bases; unmatched junction bases: 11. This CDR3 region has 17 residues. The DNA of the CDR3 is TGTGCCAGCTTCCTAGCGGGAGGGCCTGTCTTCACAGATACGCAGTATTTT. It specifies CASFLAGGPVFTDTQYF.

This chain connects TRBV19 to TRBJ2-1; tentatively, D is TRBD2 (5 bases). Trimming cost V 5 bases and J 6 bases, with 11 bases left between them. CDR3 length: 13 residues. Germline V gene data show CDR1 as LNHDA and CDR2 as SQIVND (reference sequence). This CDR3 reads CASSGGLVNEQFF. CDR3 in DNA: TGTGCCAGTAGTGGCGGACTGGTCAATGAGCAGTTCTTC. The variable domain in full, completed from reference TRBV19 and TRBJ2-1, reads DGGITQSPKYLFRKEGQNVTLSCEQNLNHDAMYWYRQDPGQGLRLIYYSQIVNDFQKGDIAEGYSVSREKKESFPLTVTSAQKNPTAFYLCASSGGLVNEQFFGPGTRLTVL.

This clonotype was counted only a few times. This chain uses TRBV18 with TRBJ2-5; perhaps TRBD2 as D (6 bases). From germline, CDR1 is KGHSH and CDR2 LQKENI. With 0 bases removed from V and 2 bases from J, the gap between germline ends came to 19 bases. CDR3 length: 18 amino acids. CDR3 in amino acids: CASSPPKPGSSRQETQYF. CDR3 DNA sequence: TGTGCCAGCTCACCACCGAAGCCCGGGAGCTCTCGACAAGAGACCCAGTACTTC.

The table lists this clonotype with a few counts. This chain joins TRBV5-1 and TRBJ1-2; 11 nucleotides agree with TRBD1. Germline values: CDR1 SGHRS, CDR2 YFSETQ. This CDR3 has 16 amino acids. The junction had 6 bases not matched to a gene; V was cut back by 5 bases and J by 0 bases. The CDR3 DNA sequence: TGCGCCAGCAGTTCCGGGACAGGGGGGTCTAACTATGGCTACACCTTC. Protein sequence: CASSSGTGGSNYGYTF.

This rearrangement joins TRBV20-1 to TRBJ2-1; D gene unclear. CDR3 length: 15 amino acids. V was clipped by 5 bases and J by 7 bases, with 21 bases between them. The germline CDR1 and CDR2 sequences are DFQATT and SNEGSKA (reference sequence). The CDR3: CSAPAYSPSANEQFF. CDR3 nucleotides: TGCAGTGCTCCAGCGTATAGTCCCTCGGCGAATGAGCAGTTCTTC.

The chain employs TRBV20-1 and TRBJ2-5, with 11 bases aligning to TRBD2. The CDR3 is 15 amino acids. CDR1 DFQATT and CDR2 SNEGSKA come from the germline V gene (reference sequence). V lost 3 bases and J lost 2; bases outside the gene matches: 5. The CDR3 DNA is TGCAGTGCTAGTCCCGGGACTAGCGGACAAGAGACCCAGTACTTC. Translation gives CSASPGTSGQETQYF.

This chain links TRBV5-6 with TRBJ1-1; 7 positions match TRBD1. The length of the CDR3 is 16 residues. Per the germline V gene, CDR1 is SGHDT and CDR2 is YYEEEE. The V and J ends lost 0 bases and 0 bases, in that order; junction bases with no gene match: 5. CDR3 bases: TGTGCCAGCAGCTTGGAAAGGGGGCGACTGAACACTGAAGCTTTCTTT. Translating gives CASSLERGRLNTEAFF.

This rearrangement joins TRBV25-1 to TRBJ1-2; 8 bases are shared with TRBD1. CDR1 is MGHDK, CDR2 SYGVNS, per germline. Trimming at V came to 2 bases and at J to 8 bases, leaving 1 base not matched to a gene. CDR3 length: 12 residues. In nucleotides, the CDR3 is TGTGCCAGCAGTGAAACAGGGGGGGGCTACACCTTC. The encoded protein is CASSETGGGYTF.

The chain links TRBV28 to TRBJ2-1; 8 positions match TRBD2. CDR1 and CDR2 from the germline V gene are MDHEN and SYDVKM. Trimming cost V 6 bases and J 1 base; bases outside gene matches: 8. This CDR3 comprises 16 residues. CDR3 sequence (DNA): TGTGCCAGCAGGGGGGCGGGGGGCAGTTCCTACAATGAGCAGTTCTTC. This gives the protein CASRGAGGSSYNEQFF. The whole variable domain, filled in from reference TRBV28 and TRBJ2-1, reads DVKVTQSSRYLVKRTGEKVFLECVQDMDHENMFWYRQDPGLGLRLIYFSYDVKMKEKGDIPEGYSVSREKKERFSLILESASTNQTSMYLCASRGAGGSSYNEQFFGPGTRLTVL.

V and J are TRBV2 and TRBJ2-3; TRBD2 agrees at 8 bases. The V gene end was trimmed by 4 bases and the J gene end by 3 bases; junction bases not matched to a gene: 6. CDR1 SNHLY and CDR2 FYNNEI come from the germline V gene. This CDR3 is 15 amino acids long. CDR3 region: CASSARREVTDTQYF. DNA for the CDR3: TGTGCCAGCAGTGCGAGGCGGGAGGTAACAGATACGCAGTATTTT.

In its sample, this clonotype was seen a few times. CDR3: CASSIRSGGNTGELFF. The CDR3 nucleotides are TGTGCCAGCAGCATCCGGAGCGGGGGGAACACCGGGGAGCTGTTTTTT. The V and J genes are TRBV7-8 and TRBJ2-2, with 8 nucleotides matching TRBD2. The CDR3 covers 16 residues. Germline V gene lookup returns CDR1 SGHVS and CDR2 FQNEAQ. V lost 5 bases to trimming and J lost 1 base; unmatched junction nucleotides: 6.

In this sample, this clonotype turned up many times. The J gene is TRBJ2-1, the V gene TRBV5-1, with TRBD2 matching over 8 bases. This CDR3 contains 18 residues. The junction had 11 bases not matched to a gene; V was cut back by 3 bases and J by 0 bases. Germline CDR1 reads SGHRS; CDR2 reads YFSETQ. Here the CDR3 DNA reads TGCGCCAGCAGCTCCGGGGGGGCGGGCAAGAGCTCCTACAATGAGCAGTTCTTC. Translated: CASSSGGAGKSSYNEQFF.

This sequence joins TRBV20-1 and TRBJ1-4; 8 nucleotides agree with TRBD1. J gave up 2 bases and V 6 bases, and 5 bases lay outside the gene matches. CDR1 is DFQATT and CDR2 is SNEGSKA in the germline V gene (reference sequence). The CDR3 is made up of 14 amino acids. The CDR3 reads CSAQDRGTNEKLFF. CDR3 coding DNA: TGCAGTGCCCAAGACAGGGGCACTAATGAAAAACTGTTTTTT.

This clonotype was observed many times. V usage is TRBV29-1 and J usage is TRBJ1-1; TRBD1 aligns across 7 bases. Germline lookup yields CDR1 SQVTM and CDR2 ANQGSEA. The ends lost 4 bases at V and 6 bases at J; junction bases unmatched: 5. This CDR3 is 12 amino acids long. DNA for the CDR3: TGCAGCGTTGCACCAGGGGGAGCTGAAGCTTTCTTT. This codes for CSVAPGGAEAFF.

This clonotype was counted only a few times. The rearrangement links TRBV12-3 or TRBV12-4 to TRBJ1-1; D is uncertain. The CDR3 runs to 12 residues. Trimming took 8 bases from V and 0 from J, leaving 7 bases between them. This CDR3 is CASEGVNTEAFF. In DNA, the CDR3 is TGTGCCAGCGAGGGAGTGAACACTGAAGCTTTCTTT.

This clonotype was seen a handful of times. The chain joins TRBV30 to TRBJ2-7; 7 bases line up with TRBD1. V shed 7 bases and J 4 bases; nucleotides not matched to a gene: 13. This CDR3 is 14 amino acids long. CDR1 and CDR2 from the germline V gene are GTSNPN and SVGIG (reference sequence). The CDR3 spells CASSRAQTGYEQYF. As DNA, the CDR3 is TGTGCCTCGAGCCGGGCCCAGACAGGGTACGAGCAGTACTTC. Full variable domain (remainder filled in from reference TRBV30 and TRBJ2-7): SQTIHQWPATLVQPVGSPLSLECTVEGTSNPNLYWYRQAAGRGLQLLFYSVGIGQISSEVPQNLSASRPQDRQFILSSKKLLLSDSGFYLCASSRAQTGYEQYFGPGTRLTVT.

This clonotype came up a few times. The gene calls are TRBV20-1 and TRBJ2-3, with 8 bases lining up with TRBD2. With 0 bases clipped from V and 6 bases from J, the junction kept 8 bases outside the gene matches. The CDR3 runs to 15 residues. Germline assignment: CDR1 DFQATT and CDR2 SNEGSKA (reference sequence). CDR3 coding DNA: TGCAGTGCTAGAGATGCGGCGGGGGGTGCTGATACGCAGTATTTT. Encoded protein: CSARDAAGGADTQYF.

A few counts support this clonotype. The V and J genes are TRBV7-2 and TRBJ1-6; D uncertain. V was pared by 2 bases and J by 7 bases, with 6 bases between. CDR3 length: 13 amino acids. Looked up from germline, CDR1 is SGHTA and CDR2 is FQGNSA. The DNA for the CDR3 is TGTGCCAGCAGCTTAAATCCGAATTCACCCCTCCACTTT. It specifies CASSLNPNSPLHF.

The sample holds a few counts of this clonotype. The chain carries TRBV5-1 and TRBJ2-1, with D perhaps matching TRBD1 (6 bases). From germline, CDR1 is SGHRS and CDR2 YFSETQ. The V gene lost 5 bases and the J gene lost 4 bases, with 10 bases spanning the gap. The CDR3 spans 13 residues. The CDR3 nucleotides are TGCGCCAGCAGTGGGCAGGGGTACAATGAGCAGTTCTTC. This gives the protein CASSGQGYNEQFF.

This sequence joins TRBV4-2 and TRBJ2-3; D remains unclear. CDR3 size: 15 residues. With 2 bases removed from V and 0 bases from J, the gap between germline ends came to 9 bases. CDR1 and CDR2 from the germline V gene are LGHNA and YNFKEQ. The CDR3 DNA reads as TGTGCCAGCAGCCAAAATACAAAGAGCACAGATACGCAGTATTTT. Translating it yields CASSQNTKSTDTQYF.

This clonotype has just a few counts. The V and J genes are TRBV12-3 or TRBV12-4 and TRBJ2-3; 12 bases agree with TRBD1. J was trimmed by 2 bases and V by 5 bases; bases with no gene match: 11. The CDR3 is 18 residues long. The CDR3 region is CASSTGTGGLLHTDTQYF. CDR3 nucleotides: TGTGCCAGCAGTACCGGGACAGGGGGCCTCCTCCACACAGATACGCAGTATTTT.

This clonotype occurred a few times. In DNA form, the CDR3 reads TGTGCCAGCAGCTCCCCGGGACACACTGAAGCTTTCTTT. As protein: CASSSPGHTEAFF. V and J are TRBV5-4 and TRBJ1-1; weak D call: TRBD1 (5 bases). Looked up from germline, CDR1 is SGHNT and CDR2 is YYREEE (reference sequence). The CDR3 is 13 residues long. The germline V and J ends were trimmed by 3 bases and 3 bases, with 9 bases remaining between them.

The chain has TRBV5-1 and TRBJ2-7, with 10 bases that match TRBD1. The CDR3 length is 16 residues. CDR1 SGHRS and CDR2 YFSETQ come from the germline V gene. The V segment lost 4 bases and the J segment 6 bases; nucleotides outside the gene matches: 13. CDR3 DNA: TGCGCCAGCAGCCTTCGCGCGATCGGGACAGGGGCCGAGCAGTACTTC. Amino acids: CASSLRAIGTGAEQYF.

The chain joins TRBV20-1 to TRBJ2-5; D is undetermined. V lost 6 bases, J lost 1 base, and 15 bases lay in between. This CDR3 is built from 14 residues. Germline lookup yields CDR1 DFQATT and CDR2 SNEGSKA (reference sequence). CDR3 in amino acids: CSAPRGVTQETQYF. Here the CDR3 DNA reads TGCAGTGCCCCGAGAGGCGTTACCCAAGAGACCCAGTACTTC.

The rearrangement joins TRBV20-1 to TRBJ2-3; weak D call: TRBD2 (5 bases). The CDR3 runs 14 residues. V lost 6 bases and J lost 4, with 17 bases in between. The germline V gene encodes CDR1 DFQATT and CDR2 SNEGSKA (reference sequence). The DNA of the CDR3 is TGCAGTGCCCCCCGCCCTGTAGCGCCAGATACGCAGTATTTT. It translates to CSAPRPVAPDTQYF.

This clonotype was recorded a few times. This chain links TRBV14 with TRBJ2-2; D is uncertain. CDR1 is SGHDN and CDR2 is FVKESK in the germline V gene. Between the trimmed V and J ends, which lost 2 bases and 5 bases, there was a span of 15 bases. The CDR3 length is 16 residues. CDR3 sequence (DNA): TGTGCCAGCAGCCAATATACCGGGTTGAGGACCGGGGAGCTGTTTTTT. Amino acid sequence: CASSQYTGLRTGELFF.